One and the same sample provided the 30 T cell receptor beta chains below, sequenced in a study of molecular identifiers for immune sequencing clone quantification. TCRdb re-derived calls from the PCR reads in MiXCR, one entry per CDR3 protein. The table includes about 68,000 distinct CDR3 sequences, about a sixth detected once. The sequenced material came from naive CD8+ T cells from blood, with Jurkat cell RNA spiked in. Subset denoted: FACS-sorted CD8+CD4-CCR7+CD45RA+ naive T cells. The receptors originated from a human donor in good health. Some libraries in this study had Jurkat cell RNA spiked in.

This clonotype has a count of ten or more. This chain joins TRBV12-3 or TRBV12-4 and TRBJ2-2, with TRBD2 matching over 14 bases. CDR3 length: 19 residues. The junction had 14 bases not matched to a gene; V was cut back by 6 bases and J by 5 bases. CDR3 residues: CASSSETSGREAPTGELFF. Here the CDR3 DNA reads TGTGCCAGCAGCTCAGAGACTAGCGGGAGGGAGGCCCCGACCGGGGAGCTGTTTTTT.

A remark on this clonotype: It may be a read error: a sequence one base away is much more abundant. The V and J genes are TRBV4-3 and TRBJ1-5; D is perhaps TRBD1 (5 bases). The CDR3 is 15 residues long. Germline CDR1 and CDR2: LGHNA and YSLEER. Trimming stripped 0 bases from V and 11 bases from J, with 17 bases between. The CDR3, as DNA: TGCGCCAGCAGCCAAGATCGGGGGAAGGGGCAGTCCCAGCATTTT. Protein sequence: CASSQDRGKGQSQHF.

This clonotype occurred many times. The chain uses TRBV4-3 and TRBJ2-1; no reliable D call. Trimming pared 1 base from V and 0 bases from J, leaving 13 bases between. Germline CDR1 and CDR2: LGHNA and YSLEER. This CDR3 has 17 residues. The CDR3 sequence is CASSQAIGSSSYNEQFF. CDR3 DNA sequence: TGCGCCAGCAGCCAAGCCATCGGTTCGAGCTCCTACAATGAGCAGTTCTTC.

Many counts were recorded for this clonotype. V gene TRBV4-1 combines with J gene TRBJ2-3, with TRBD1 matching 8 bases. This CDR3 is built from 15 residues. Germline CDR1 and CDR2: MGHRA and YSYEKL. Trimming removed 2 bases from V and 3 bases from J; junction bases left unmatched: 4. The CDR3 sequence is CASSQRTGSTDTQYF. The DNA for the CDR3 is TGCGCCAGCAGCCAAAGGACAGGGAGTACAGATACGCAGTATTTT.

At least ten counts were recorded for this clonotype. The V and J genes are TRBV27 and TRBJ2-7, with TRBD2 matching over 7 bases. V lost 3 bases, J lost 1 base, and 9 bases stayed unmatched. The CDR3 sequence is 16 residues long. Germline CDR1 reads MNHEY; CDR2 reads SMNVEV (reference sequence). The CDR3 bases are TGTGCCAGCAGTTTCTCGGCGGGAGTGATTTCCTACGAGCAGTACTTC. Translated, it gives CASSFSAGVISYEQYF.

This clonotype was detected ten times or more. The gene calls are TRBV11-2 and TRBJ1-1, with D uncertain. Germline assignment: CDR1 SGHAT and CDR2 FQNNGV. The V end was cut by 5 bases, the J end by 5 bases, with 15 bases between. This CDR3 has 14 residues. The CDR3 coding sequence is TGTGCCAGCAGCCCTCCGGCTGGCCGGACTGAAGCTTTCTTT. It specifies CASSPPAGRTEAFF.

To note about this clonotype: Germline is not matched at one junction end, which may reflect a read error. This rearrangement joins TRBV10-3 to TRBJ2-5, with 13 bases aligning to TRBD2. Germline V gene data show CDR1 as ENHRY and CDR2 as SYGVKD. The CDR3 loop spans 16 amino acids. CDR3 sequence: CAICDPGLAGRETQYF. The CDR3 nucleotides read TGTGCCATCTGTGATCCGGGACTAGCGGGACGGGAGACCCAGTACTTC.

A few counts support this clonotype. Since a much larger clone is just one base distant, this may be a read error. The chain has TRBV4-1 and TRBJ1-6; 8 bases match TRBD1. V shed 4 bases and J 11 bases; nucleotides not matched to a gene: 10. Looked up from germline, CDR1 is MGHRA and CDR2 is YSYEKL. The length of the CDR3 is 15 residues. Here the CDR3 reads CASSPLTGENPPLHF. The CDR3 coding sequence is TGCGCCAGCAGCCCTTTGACAGGGGAGAATCCACCCCTCCACTTT.

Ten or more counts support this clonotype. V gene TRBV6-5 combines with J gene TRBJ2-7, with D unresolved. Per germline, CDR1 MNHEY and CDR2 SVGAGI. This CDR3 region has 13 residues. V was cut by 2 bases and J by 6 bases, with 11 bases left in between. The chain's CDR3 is CASSYNEGFEQYF. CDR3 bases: TGTGCCAGCAGTTACAACGAAGGATTCGAGCAGTACTTC.

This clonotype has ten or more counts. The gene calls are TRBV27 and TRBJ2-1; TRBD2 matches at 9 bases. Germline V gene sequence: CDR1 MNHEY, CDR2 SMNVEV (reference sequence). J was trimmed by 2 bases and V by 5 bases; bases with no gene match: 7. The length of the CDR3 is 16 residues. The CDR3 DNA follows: TGTGCCAGCAGTGCTCGACTAGCGGCAGCCTACAATGAGCAGTTCTTC. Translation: CASSARLAAAYNEQFF.

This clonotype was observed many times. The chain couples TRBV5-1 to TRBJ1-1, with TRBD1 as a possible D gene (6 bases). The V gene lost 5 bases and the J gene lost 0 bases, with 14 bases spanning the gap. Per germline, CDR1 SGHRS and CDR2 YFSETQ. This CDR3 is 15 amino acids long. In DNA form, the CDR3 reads TGCGCCAGCAGTTCGACAGGTCTTATGAACACTGAAGCTTTCTTT. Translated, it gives CASSSTGLMNTEAFF. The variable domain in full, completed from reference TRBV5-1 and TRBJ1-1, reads KAGVTQTPRYLIKTRGQQVTLSCSPISGHRSVSWYQQTPGQGLQFLFEYFSETQRNKGNFPGRFSGRQFSNSRSEMNVSTLELGDSALYLCASSSTGLMNTEAFFGQGTRLTVV.

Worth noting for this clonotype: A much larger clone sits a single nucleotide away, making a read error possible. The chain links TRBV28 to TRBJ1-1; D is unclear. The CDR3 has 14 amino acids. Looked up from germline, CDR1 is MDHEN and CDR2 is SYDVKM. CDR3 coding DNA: TGTACCAGCAGTTTCAGACCGGTGGACACTGAAGCTTTCTTT. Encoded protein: CTSSFRPVDTEAFF.

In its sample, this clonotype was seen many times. The CDR3 coding sequence is TGTGCCAGTAGTATAGACCCCCTCGGGGGCACTGAAGCTTTCTTT. Its protein is CASSIDPLGGTEAFF. The chain carries TRBV19 and TRBJ1-1; tentative D call: TRBD1 (5 bases). Looked up from germline, CDR1 is LNHDA and CDR2 is SQIVND (reference sequence). V shed 0 bases and J shed 4 bases, with 12 bases lying between them. This CDR3 has 15 residues. Full variable domain (rest looked up from reference TRBV19 and TRBJ1-1): DGGITQSPKYLFRKEGQNVTLSCEQNLNHDAMYWYRQDPGQGLRLIYYSQIVNDFQKGDIAEGYSVSREKKESFPLTVTSAQKNPTAFYLCASSIDPLGGTEAFFGQGTRLTVV.

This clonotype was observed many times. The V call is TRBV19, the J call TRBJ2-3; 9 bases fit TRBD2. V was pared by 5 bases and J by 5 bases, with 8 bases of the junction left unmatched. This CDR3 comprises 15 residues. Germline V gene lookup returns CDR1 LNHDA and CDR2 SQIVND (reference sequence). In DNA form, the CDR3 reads TGTGCCAGTAGTTACGAGCGGGAGGCAGGAGATACGCAGTATTTT. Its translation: CASSYEREAGDTQYF.

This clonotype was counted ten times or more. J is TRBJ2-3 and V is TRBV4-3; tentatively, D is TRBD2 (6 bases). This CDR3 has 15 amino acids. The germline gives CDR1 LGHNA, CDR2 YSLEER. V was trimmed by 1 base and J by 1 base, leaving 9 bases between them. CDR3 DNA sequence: TGCGCCAGCAGCCAAGGGGTAGCGGGCACAGATACGCAGTATTTT. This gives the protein CASSQGVAGTDTQYF.

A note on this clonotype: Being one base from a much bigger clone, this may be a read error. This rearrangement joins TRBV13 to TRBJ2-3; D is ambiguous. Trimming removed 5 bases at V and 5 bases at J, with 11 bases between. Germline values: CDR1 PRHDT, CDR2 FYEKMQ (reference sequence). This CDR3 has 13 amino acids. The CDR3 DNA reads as TGTGCCAGCAGCCCAGAGTCGGGAGATACGCAGTATTTT. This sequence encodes CASSPESGDTQYF.

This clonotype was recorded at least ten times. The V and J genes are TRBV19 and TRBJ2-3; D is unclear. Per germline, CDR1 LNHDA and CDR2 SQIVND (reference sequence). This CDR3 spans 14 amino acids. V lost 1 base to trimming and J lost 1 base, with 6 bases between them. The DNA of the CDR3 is TGTGCCAGTAGTATAGTAAGCGGCACAGATACGCAGTATTTT. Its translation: CASSIVSGTDTQYF.

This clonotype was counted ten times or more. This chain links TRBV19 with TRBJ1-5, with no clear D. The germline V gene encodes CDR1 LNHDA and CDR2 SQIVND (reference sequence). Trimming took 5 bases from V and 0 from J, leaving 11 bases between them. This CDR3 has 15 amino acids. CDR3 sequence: CASSYTPTSNQPQHF. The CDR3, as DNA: TGTGCCAGTAGTTACACACCAACTAGCAATCAGCCCCAGCATTTT.

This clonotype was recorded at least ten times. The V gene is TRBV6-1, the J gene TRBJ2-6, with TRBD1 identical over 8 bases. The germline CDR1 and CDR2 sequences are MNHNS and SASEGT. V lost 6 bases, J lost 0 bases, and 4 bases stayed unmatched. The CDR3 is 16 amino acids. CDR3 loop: CASSPGTGSGANVLTF. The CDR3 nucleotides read TGTGCCAGCAGCCCCGGGACAGGCTCTGGGGCCAACGTCCTGACTTTC.

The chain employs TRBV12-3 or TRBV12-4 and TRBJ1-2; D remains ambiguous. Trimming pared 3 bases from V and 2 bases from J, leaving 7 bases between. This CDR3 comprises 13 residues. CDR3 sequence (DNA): TGTGCCAGCAGTTTCGCGGGAAACTATGGCTACACCTTC. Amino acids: CASSFAGNYGYTF.

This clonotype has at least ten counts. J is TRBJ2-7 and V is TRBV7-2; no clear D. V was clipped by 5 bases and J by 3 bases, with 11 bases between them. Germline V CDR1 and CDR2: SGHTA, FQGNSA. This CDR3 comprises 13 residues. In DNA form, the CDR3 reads TGTGCCAGCAGCCAAAATACCGTCTACGAGCAGTACTTC. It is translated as CASSQNTVYEQYF.

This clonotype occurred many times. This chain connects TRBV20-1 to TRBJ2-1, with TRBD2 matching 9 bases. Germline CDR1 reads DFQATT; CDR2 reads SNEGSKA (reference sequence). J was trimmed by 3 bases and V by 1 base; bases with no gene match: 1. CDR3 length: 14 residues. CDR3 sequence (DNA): TGCAGTGCTAGAGGACTAGCGGACTACAATGAGCAGTTCTTC. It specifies CSARGLADYNEQFF.

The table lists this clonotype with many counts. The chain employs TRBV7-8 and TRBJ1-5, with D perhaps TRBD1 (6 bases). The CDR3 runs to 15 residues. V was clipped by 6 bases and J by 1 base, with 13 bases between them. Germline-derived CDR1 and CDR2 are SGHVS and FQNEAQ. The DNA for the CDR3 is TGTGCCAGCAGTCACAGGGACGGCAGCAATCAGCCCCAGCATTTT. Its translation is CASSHRDGSNQPQHF.

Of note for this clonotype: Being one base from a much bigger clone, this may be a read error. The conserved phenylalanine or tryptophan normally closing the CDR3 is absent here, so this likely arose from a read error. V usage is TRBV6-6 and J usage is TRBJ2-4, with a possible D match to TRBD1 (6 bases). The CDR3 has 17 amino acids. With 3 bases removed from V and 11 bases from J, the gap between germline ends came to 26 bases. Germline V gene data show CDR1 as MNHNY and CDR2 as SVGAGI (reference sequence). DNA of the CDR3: TGTGCCAGCAGTTATCTTTTATTTGAGGGTGGCGGACAGCTTCAGTACTAC. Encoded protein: CASSYLLFEGGGQLQYY.

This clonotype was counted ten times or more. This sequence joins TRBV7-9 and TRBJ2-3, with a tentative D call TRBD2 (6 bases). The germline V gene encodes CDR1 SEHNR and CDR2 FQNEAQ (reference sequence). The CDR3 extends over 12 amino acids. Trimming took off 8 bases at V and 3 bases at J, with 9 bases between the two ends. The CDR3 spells CASHRETDTQYF. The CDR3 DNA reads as TGTGCCAGCCACCGGGAGACAGATACGCAGTATTTT. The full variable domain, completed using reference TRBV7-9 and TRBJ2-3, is DTGVSQNPRHKITKRGQNVTFRCDPISEHNRLYWYRQTLGQGPEFLTYFQNEAQLEKSRLLSDRFSAERPKGSFSTLEIQRTEQGDSAMYLCASHRETDTQYFGPGTRLTVL.

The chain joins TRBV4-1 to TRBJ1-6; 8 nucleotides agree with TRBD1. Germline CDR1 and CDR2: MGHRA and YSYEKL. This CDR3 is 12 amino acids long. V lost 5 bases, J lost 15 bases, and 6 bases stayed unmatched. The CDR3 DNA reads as TGCGCCAGCAGCGAACAGGGGGTTCTCCTCCACTTT. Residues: CASSEQGVLLHF.

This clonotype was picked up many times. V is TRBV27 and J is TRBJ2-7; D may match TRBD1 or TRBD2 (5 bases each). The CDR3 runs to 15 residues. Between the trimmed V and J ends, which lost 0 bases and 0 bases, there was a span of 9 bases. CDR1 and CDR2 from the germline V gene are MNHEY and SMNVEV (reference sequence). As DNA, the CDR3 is TGTGCCAGCAGTTTATCGTCAGGGAGCTCCTACGAGCAGTACTTC. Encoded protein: CASSLSSGSSYEQYF.

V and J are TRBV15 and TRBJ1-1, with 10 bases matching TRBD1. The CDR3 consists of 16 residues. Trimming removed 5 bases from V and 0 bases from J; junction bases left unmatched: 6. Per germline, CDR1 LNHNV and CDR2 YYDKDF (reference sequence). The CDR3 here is CATSWGQGLVNTEAFF. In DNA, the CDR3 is TGTGCCACCAGCTGGGGACAGGGGTTGGTGAACACTGAAGCTTTCTTT.

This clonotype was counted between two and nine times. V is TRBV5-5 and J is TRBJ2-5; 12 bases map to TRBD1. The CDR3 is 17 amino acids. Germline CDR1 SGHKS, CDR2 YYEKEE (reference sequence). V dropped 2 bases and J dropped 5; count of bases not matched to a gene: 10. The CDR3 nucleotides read TGTGCCAGCAGCTTCATTCCGGGACAGGGGGCTGTCGAGACCCAGTACTTC. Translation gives CASSFIPGQGAVETQYF.

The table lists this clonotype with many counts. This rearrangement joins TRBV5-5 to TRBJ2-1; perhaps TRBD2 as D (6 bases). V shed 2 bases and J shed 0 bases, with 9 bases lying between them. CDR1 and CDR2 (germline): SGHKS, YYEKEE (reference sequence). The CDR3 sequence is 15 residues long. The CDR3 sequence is CASSLDGSSYNEQFF. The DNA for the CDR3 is TGTGCCAGCAGCTTAGACGGGAGCTCCTACAATGAGCAGTTCTTC.